This paragraph covers one T cell receptor (beta chain) sequence. Its cognate antigen is unknown. The V and J ends lost 3 bases and 8 bases respectively, with 13 bases between them. The CDR3 totals 13 residues. Germline values: CDR1 MNHNS, CDR2 SASEGT. The PCR contained 60 Vbeta and 13 Jbeta primers. Method: immunoSEQ multiplex PCR; TCRdb's copy keeps in-frame clones and lacks some. The sample shows roughly 150,000 clones, around 75% of them seen only once. The sample belongs to a study of cytomegalovirus exposure and HLA in healthy donors. Overall study: Sequencing of about 200 million T cells in an earlier analysis found more than 100 million unique TCR beta sequences. Study outcomes and limitations: The study listed 150 to 200 cytomegalovirus-associated TCR beta chains. In a later analysis, compared with equally common non-associated chains, HLA-associated beta chains were more expanded.

J is TRBJ1-2 and V is TRBV6-1, with D unresolved. Material: PBMCs. This TCR came from a male donor in good health and CMV-seronegative. Here the CDR3 DNA reads TGTGCCAGCAGTGACCTGGGTCGAGGGGGCTACACCTTC. Its protein product is CASSDLGRGGYTF.